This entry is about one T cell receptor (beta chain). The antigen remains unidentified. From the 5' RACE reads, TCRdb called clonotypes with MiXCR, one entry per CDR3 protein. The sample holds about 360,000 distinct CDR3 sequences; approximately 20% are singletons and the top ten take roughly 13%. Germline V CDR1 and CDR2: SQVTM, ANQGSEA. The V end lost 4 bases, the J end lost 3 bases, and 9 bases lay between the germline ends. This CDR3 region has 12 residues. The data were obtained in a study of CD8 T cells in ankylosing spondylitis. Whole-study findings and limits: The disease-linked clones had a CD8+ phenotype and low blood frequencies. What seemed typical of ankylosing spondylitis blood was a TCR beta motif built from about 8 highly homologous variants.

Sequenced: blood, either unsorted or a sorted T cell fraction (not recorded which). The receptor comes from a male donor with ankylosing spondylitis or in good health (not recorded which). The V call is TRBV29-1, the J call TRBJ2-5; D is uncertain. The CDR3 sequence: CSVVGNEETQYF. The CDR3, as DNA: TGCAGCGTTGTGGGGAACGAAGAGACCCAGTACTTC.